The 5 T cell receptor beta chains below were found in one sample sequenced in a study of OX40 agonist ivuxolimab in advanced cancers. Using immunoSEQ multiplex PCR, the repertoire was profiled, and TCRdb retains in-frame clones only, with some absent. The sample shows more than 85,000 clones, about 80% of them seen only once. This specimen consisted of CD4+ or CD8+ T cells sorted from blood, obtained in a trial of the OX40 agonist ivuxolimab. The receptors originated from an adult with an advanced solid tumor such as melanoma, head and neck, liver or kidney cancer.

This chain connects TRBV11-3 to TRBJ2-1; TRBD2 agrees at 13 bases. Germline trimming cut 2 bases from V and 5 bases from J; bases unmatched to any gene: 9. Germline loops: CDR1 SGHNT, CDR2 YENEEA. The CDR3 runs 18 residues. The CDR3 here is CASSLTLLAGGDHNEQFF. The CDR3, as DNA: TGTGCCAGCAGCTTAACACTACTAGCGGGAGGGGATCACAATGAGCAGTTCTTC.

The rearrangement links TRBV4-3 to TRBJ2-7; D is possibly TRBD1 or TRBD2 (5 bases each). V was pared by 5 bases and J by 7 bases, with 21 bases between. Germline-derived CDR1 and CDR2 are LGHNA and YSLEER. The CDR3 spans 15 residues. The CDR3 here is CASSLEGRPAGEQYF. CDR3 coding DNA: TGCGCCAGCAGCTTAGAGGGGCGCCCCGCCGGAGAGCAGTACTTC.

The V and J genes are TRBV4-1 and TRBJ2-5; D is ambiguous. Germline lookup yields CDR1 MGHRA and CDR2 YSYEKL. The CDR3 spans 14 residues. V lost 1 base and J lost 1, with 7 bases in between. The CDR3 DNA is TGCGCCAGCAGCCAAGGGCGTTCCCAAGAGACCCAGTACTTC. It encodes CASSQGRSQETQYF.

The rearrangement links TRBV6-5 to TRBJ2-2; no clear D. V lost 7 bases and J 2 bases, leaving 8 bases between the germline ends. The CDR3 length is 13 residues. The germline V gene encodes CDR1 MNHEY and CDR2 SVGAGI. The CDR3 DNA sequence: TGTGCCAGCACCTCACTTAACACCGGGGAGCTGTTTTTT. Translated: CASTSLNTGELFF.

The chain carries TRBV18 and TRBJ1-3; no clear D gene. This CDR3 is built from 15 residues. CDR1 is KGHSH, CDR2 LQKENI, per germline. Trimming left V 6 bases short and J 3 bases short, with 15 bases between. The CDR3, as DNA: TGTGCCAGCTCTTTGGCCGGGGAACGTGGAAACACCATATATTTT. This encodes CASSLAGERGNTIYF.